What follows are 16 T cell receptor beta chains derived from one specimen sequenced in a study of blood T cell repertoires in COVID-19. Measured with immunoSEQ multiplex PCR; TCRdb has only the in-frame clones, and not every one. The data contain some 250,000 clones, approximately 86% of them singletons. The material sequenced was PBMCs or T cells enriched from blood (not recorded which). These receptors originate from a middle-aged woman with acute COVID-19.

CDR3 region: CASSLVSGHYNEQFF. The CDR3 bases are TGTGCCAGCAGCTTAGTTTCAGGACACTACAATGAGCAGTTCTTC. The rearrangement uses TRBV11-3 and TRBJ2-1; the D gene is possibly TRBD1 (5 bases). Trimming removed 1 base at V and 3 bases at J, with 10 bases between. The CDR3 sequence is 15 residues long. Germline V CDR1 and CDR2: SGHNT, YENEEA.

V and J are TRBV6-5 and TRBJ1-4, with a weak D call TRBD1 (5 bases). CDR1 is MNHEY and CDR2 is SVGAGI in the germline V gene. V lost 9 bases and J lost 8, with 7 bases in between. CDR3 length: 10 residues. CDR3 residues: CASGGEKLFF. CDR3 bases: TGTGCCAGTGGGGGGGAAAAACTGTTTTTT.

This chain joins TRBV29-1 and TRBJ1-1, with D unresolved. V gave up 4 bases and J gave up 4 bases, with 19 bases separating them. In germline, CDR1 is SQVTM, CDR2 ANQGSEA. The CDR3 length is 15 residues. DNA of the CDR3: TGCAGCGTTGTAAATCCAAGCGAGCTGGGCACTGAAGCTTTCTTT. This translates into CSVVNPSELGTEAFF. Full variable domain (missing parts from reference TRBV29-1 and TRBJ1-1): SAVISQKPSRDICQRGTSLTIQCQVDSQVTMMFWYRQQPGQSLTLIATANQGSEATYESGFVIDKFPISRPNLTFSTLTVSNMSPEDSSIYLCSVVNPSELGTEAFFGQGTRLTVV.

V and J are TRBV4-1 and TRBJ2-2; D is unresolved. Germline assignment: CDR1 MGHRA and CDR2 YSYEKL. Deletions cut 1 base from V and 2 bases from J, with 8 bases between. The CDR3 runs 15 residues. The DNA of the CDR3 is TGCGCCAGCAGCCAAGGTCGGTCAAACACCGGGGAGCTGTTTTTT. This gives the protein CASSQGRSNTGELFF.

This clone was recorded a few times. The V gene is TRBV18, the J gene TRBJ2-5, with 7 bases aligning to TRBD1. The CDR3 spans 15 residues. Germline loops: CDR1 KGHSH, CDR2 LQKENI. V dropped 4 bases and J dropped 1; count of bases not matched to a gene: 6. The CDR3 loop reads CASSLQGKGQETQYF. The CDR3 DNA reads TGTGCCAGCTCACTACAGGGGAAGGGCCAAGAGACCCAGTACTTC.

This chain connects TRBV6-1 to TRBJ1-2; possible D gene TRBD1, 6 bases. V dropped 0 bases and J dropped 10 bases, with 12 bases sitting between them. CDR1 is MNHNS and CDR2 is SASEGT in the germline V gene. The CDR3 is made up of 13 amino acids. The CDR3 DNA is TGTGCCAGCAGTGAAGCGGGGGAGGGGGACTACACCTTC. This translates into CASSEAGEGDYTF.

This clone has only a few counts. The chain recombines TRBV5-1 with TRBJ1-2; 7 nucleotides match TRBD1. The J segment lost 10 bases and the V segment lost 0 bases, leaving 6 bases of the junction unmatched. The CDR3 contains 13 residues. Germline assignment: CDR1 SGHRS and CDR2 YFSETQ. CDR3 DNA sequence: TGCGCCAGCAGCTTGGGGACAGGAGGAGACTACACCTTC. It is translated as CASSLGTGGDYTF.

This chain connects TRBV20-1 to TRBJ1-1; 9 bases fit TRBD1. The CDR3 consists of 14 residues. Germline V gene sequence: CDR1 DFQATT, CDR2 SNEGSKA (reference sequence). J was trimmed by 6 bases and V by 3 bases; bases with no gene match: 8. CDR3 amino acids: CSASGGQGDAEAFF. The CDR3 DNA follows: TGCAGTGCTAGTGGGGGACAGGGTGACGCTGAAGCTTTCTTT.

CDR3 sequence: CASSLLARDNEQFF. CDR3 sequence (DNA): TGTGCCAGCAGCTTGCTAGCGAGAGACAATGAGCAGTTCTTC. V gene TRBV9 combines with J gene TRBJ2-1, with D perhaps matching TRBD2 (6 bases). Germline loops: CDR1 SGDLS, CDR2 YYNGEE. The CDR3 is made up of 14 amino acids. V lost 4 bases and J 5 bases, leaving 13 bases between the germline ends.

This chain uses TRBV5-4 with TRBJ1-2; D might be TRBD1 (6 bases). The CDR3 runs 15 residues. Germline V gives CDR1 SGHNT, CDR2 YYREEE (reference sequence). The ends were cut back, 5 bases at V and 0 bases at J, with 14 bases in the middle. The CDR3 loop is CASSSGQSTNYGYTF. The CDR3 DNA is TGTGCCAGCAGTTCTGGACAGAGCACTAACTATGGCTACACCTTC.

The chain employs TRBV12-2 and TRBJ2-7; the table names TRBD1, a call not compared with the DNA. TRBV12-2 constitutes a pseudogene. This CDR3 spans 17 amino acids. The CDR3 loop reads CASRFKTPSNSSYEQYF. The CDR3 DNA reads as TGTGCAAGTCGCTTCAAAACCCCCAGTAACAGCTCCTACGAGCAGTACTTC.

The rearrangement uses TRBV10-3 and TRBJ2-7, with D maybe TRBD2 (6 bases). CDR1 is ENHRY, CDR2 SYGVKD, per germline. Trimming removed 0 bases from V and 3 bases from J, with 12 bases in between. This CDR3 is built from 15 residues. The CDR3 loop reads CAISESREYSYEQYF. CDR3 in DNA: TGTGCCATCAGTGAGTCCCGGGAGTATAGCTACGAGCAGTACTTC.

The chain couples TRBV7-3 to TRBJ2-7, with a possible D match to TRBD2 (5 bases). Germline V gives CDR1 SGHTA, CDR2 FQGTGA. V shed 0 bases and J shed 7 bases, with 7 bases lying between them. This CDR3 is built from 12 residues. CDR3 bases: TGTGCCAGCAGCTTAACCGAGGGAGAGCAGTACTTC. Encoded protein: CASSLTEGEQYF.

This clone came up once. In nucleotides, the CDR3 is TGTGCCAGCGCGAAGGACACTTCCTACGAGCAGTACTTC. This sequence encodes CASAKDTSYEQYF. The chain joins TRBV11-2 to TRBJ2-7, with a tentative D call TRBD1 (5 bases). This CDR3 has 13 amino acids. Germline V gene lookup returns CDR1 SGHAT and CDR2 FQNNGV. The germline V and J ends were trimmed by 8 bases and 1 base, with 12 bases remaining between them.

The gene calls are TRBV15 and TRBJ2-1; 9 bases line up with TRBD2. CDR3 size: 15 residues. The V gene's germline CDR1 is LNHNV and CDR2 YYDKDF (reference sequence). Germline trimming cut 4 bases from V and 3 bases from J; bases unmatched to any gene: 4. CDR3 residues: CATSIRTSDYNEQFF. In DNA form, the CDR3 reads TGTGCCACCAGCATAAGGACTAGCGACTACAATGAGCAGTTCTTC.

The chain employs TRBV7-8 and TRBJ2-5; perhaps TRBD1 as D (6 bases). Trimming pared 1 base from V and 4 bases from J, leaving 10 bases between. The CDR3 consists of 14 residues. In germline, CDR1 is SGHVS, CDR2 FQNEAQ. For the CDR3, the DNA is TGTGCCAGCAGCTTAGGGCGGACAGTAGAGACCCAGTACTTC. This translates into CASSLGRTVETQYF.